This T cell receptor beta chain was identified in a study of a mutant IDH1 vaccine in newly diagnosed glioma. About the study: Previous treatment comprised radiotherapy, temozolomide, or both, mostly both.

Time point given: week 11, during vaccination. Every vaccine dose comprised 300 ug of mutant IDH1 20-mer peptide plus topical imiquimod. Donors harbored newly found WHO grade 3 or 4 IDH1-mutant, ATRX-lost astrocytomas. A word on this clone: The target antigen is unknown.

The method was immunoSEQ multiplex PCR; TCRdb's version includes in-frame clones alone and lacks a portion of them. The data contain 55,000 or so clones, 91% of them singletons. V lost 4 bases to trimming and J lost 3 bases, with 18 bases between them. The CDR3 is 16 amino acids. The germline V gene has CDR1 SGDLS and CDR2 YYNGEE. Sample: PBMCs, taken from a glioma patient whose treatment included an IDH1 peptide vaccine. The chain recombines TRBV9 with TRBJ2-3; D is possibly TRBD2 (6 bases). This receptor was taken from a man in his fifties with glioma. The CDR3 region has the DNA TGTGCCAGCAGCCCCGAAGGAGGGGAAGGGACAGATACGCAGTATTTT. It translates to CASSPEGGEGTDTQYF.